This T cell receptor beta chain was found in a study of spatial heterogeneity in lung cancer. Study-wide context: There were consistently more beta-chain sequences detected than alpha-chain sequences.

This clonotype was seen at least ten times. Its antigen remains unknown. Study-wide points: Tumor mutation count correlated with how many alpha and beta TCRs expanded intratumorally.

Each CDR3 protein is one row after TCRdb ran MiXCR on the 5' RACE reads. Of over 15,000 distinct CDR3 sequences listed, approximately 7% are singletons. V dropped 5 bases and J dropped 3 bases, with 11 bases sitting between them. CDR3 length: 13 amino acids. Per the germline V gene, CDR1 is DFQATT and CDR2 is SNEGSKA (reference sequence). Regarding time point: sample taken at primary tumor resection. Samples were donated by 72 untreated early-stage non-small cell lung cancer patients. The receptor's source is a female donor with early-stage non-small cell lung cancer. This chain links TRBV20-1 with TRBJ1-5; a possible D gene is TRBD1 (6 bases). The sequencing here drew on lung tumor tissue, taken at surgery. The DNA of the CDR3 is TGCAGTGCTGCCGGGGGCCACAATCAGCCCCAGCATTTT. Its translation: CSAAGGHNQPQHF.